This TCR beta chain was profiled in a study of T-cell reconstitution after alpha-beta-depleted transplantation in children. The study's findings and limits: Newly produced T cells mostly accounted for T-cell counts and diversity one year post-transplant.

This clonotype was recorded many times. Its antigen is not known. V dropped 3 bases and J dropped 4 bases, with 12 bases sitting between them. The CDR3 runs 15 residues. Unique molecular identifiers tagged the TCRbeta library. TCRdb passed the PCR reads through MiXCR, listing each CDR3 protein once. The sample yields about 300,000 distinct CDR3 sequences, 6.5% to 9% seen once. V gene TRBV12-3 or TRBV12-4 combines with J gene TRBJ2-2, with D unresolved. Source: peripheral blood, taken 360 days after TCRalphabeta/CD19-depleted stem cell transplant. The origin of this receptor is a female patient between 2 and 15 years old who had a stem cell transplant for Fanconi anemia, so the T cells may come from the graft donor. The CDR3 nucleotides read TGTGCCAGCAGTTTCCATCGTATTCCCACCGGGGAGCTGTTTTTT. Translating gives CASSFHRIPTGELFF.